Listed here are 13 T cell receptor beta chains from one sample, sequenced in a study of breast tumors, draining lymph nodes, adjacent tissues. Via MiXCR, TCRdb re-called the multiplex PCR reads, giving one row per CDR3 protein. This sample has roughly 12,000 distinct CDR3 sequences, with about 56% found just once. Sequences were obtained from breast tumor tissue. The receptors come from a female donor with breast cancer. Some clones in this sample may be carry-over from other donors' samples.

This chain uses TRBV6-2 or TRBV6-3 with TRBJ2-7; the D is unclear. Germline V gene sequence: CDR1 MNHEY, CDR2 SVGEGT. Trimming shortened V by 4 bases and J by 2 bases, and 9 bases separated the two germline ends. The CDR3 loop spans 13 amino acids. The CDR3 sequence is CASSWVPTYEQYF. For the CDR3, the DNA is TGTGCCAGCAGTTGGGTCCCTACCTACGAGCAGTACTTC.

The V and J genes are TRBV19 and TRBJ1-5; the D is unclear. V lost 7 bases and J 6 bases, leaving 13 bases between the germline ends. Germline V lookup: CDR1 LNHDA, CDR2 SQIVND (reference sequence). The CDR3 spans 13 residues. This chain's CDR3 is CASMGRGSQPQHF. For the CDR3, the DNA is TGTGCCAGTATGGGCAGAGGTAGTCAGCCCCAGCATTTT.

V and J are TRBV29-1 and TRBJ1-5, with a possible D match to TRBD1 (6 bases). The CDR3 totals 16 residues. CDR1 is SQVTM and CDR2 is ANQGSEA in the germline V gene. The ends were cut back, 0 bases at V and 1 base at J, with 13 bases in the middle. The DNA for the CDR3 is TGCAGCGTTGAAGAGTACAGGGCGTCCAGCAATCAGCCCCAGCATTTT. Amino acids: CSVEEYRASSNQPQHF.

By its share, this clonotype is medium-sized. The CDR3 here is CASSQSVTHNPFF. In nucleotides, the CDR3 is TGTGCCAGCAGCCAGTCGGTAACTCATAATCCGTTCTTC. The chain employs TRBV7-3 and TRBJ2-1, with no clear D. Trimming stripped 5 bases from V and 15 bases from J, with 20 bases between. The CDR3 covers 13 residues. Germline CDR1 SGHTA, CDR2 FQGTGA. The full variable domain, rest sourced from reference TRBV7-3 and TRBJ2-1, is GAGVSQTPSNKVTEKGKYVELRCDPISGHTALYWYRQSLGQGPEFLIYFQGTGAADDSGLPNDRFFAVRPEGSVSTLKIQRTERGDSAVYLCASSQSVTHNPFFGPGTRLTVL.

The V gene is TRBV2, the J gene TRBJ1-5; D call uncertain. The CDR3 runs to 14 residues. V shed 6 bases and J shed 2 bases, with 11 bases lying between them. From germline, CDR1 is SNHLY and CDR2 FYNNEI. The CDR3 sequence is CASRAWVGNQPQHF. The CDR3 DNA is TGTGCCAGCAGGGCGTGGGTTGGCAATCAGCCCCAGCATTTT.

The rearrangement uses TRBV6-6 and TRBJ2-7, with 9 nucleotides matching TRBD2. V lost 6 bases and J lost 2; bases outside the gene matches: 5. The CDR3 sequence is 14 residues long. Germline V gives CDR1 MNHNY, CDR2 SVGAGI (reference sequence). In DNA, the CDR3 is TGTGCCAGCAGGGCGCTAGCGGGGACCTACGAGCAGTACTTC. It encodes CASRALAGTYEQYF.

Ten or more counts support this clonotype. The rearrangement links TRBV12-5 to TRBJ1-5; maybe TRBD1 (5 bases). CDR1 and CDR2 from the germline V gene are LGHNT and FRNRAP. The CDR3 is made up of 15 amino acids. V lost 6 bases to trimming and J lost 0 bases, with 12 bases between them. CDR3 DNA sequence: TGTGCTAGTGGGCGGGACGGAAATAGCAATCAGCCCCAGCATTTT. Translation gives CASGRDGNSNQPQHF.

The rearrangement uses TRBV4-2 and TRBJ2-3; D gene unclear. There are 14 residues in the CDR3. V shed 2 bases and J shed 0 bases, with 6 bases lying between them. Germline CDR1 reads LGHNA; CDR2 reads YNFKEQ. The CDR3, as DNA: TGTGCCAGCAGCCAAACCGACAGCACAGATACGCAGTATTTT. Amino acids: CASSQTDSTDTQYF.

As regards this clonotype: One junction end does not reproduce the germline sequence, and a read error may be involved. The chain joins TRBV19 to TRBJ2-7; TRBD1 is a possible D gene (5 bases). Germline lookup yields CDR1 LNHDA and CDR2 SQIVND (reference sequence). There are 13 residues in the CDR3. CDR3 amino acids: CASSISQGYERYF. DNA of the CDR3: TGTGCCAGTAGTATTTCCCAGGGTTACGAGCGGTACTTC. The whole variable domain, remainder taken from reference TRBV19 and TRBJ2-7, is DGGITQSPKYLFRKEGQNVTLSCEQNLNHDAMYWYRQDPGQGLRLIYYSQIVNDFQKGDIAEGYSVSREKKESFPLTVTSAQKNPTAFYLCASSISQGYERYFGPGTRLTVT.

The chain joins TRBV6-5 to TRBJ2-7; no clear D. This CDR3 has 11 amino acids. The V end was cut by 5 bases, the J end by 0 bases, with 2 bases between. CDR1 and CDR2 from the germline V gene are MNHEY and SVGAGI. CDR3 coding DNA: TGTGCCAGCAGTCCCTCCTACGAGCAGTACTTC. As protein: CASSPSYEQYF.

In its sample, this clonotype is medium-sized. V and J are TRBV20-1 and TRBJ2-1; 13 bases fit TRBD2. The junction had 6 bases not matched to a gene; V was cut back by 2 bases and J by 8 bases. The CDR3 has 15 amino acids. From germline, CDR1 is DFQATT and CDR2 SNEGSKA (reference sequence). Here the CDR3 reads CSARPGLAGSYEQFF. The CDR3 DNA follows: TGCAGTGCTAGACCGGGACTAGCGGGGTCGTATGAGCAGTTCTTC.

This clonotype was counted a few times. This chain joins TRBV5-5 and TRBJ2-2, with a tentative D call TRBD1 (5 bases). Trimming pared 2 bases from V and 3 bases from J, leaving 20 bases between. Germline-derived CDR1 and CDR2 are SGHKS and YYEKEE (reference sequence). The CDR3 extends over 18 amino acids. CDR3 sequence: CASSLLAGFGYYTGELFF. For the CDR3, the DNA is TGTGCCAGCAGCTTACTGGCAGGGTTCGGTTATTACACCGGGGAGCTGTTTTTT.

CDR3 nucleotides: TGTGCCAGTAGTATCTCCGGGGGTGGCTCCTACAATGAGCAGTTCTTC. It yields the protein CASSISGGGSYNEQFF. V gene TRBV19 combines with J gene TRBJ2-1; TRBD2 might be the D (6 bases). With 3 bases removed from V and 0 bases from J, the gap between germline ends came to 12 bases. Germline V gives CDR1 LNHDA, CDR2 SQIVND (reference sequence). The CDR3 is made up of 16 amino acids.